This entry lists 31 T cell receptor beta chains sequenced from one sample in a study of cytomegalovirus exposure and HLA in healthy donors. The PCR employed 60 Vbeta primers together with 13 Jbeta primers. This table comes from immunoSEQ multiplex PCR, and its TCRdb copy is limited to in-frame clones, with some not included. The sample records roughly 140,000 clones, nearly 80% being singletons. Sequenced sample: PBMCs. All receptors come from a male donor in good health and CMV-seronegative.

J is TRBJ1-1 and V is TRBV28; D is undetermined. The CDR3 extends over 18 amino acids. Looked up from germline, CDR1 is MDHEN and CDR2 is SYDVKM. V lost 1 base to trimming and J lost 3 bases, with 21 bases between them. CDR3 in amino acids: CASSLFLGWKREDTEAFF. CDR3 nucleotide sequence: TGTGCCAGCAGTTTATTCCTAGGATGGAAGAGGGAGGACACTGAAGCTTTCTTT.

The rearrangement joins TRBV27 to TRBJ1-2; maybe TRBD1 (6 bases). The CDR3 extends over 15 amino acids. The V end was cut by 5 bases, the J end by 0 bases, with 13 bases between. Per germline, CDR1 MNHEY and CDR2 SMNVEV (reference sequence). The CDR3 is CASSPHRASNYGYTF. DNA for the CDR3: TGTGCCAGCAGTCCCCACAGGGCTTCTAACTATGGCTACACCTTC.

The rearrangement joins TRBV5-6 to TRBJ2-2; 11 bases are a match to TRBD1. Germline V lookup: CDR1 SGHDT, CDR2 YYEEEE. CDR3 size: 15 residues. V dropped 6 bases and J dropped 4; count of bases not matched to a gene: 5. The CDR3 DNA reads as TGTGCCAGCAAGGACAGGGGGCGCAGCACCGGGGAGCTGTTTTTT. As protein: CASKDRGRSTGELFF. The full variable domain, completed using reference TRBV5-6 and TRBJ2-2, is DAGVTQSPTHLIKTRGQQVTLRCSPKSGHDTVSWYQQALGQGPQFIFQYYEEEERQRGNFPDRFSGHQFPNYSSELNVNALLLGDSALYLCASKDRGRSTGELFFGEGSRLTVL.

This clone was seen more than once but under ten times. The CDR3 nucleotides are TGCGCCAGCAGCTTGGCCGCAGGGGATGGGGGCACTGAAGCTTTCTTT. It yields the protein CASSLAAGDGGTEAFF. The V and J genes are TRBV5-1 and TRBJ1-1; tentative D call: TRBD1 (6 bases). This CDR3 is built from 16 residues. Trimming removed 0 bases at V and 4 bases at J, with 16 bases between. From germline, CDR1 is SGHRS and CDR2 YFSETQ.

The chain joins TRBV4-3 to TRBJ1-2; TRBD1 aligns across 8 bases. Losses at the gene ends were 5 bases for V and 8 bases for J; bases not matched to a gene: 16. Germline CDR1 and CDR2: LGHNA and YSLEER. This CDR3 has 16 residues. In nucleotides, the CDR3 is TGCGCCAGCAGCTTCCGGACAGGGAATGCGGTGGGGGGCTACACCTTC. Protein: CASSFRTGNAVGGYTF.

The rearrangement uses TRBV7-9 and TRBJ2-7; TRBD2 aligns across 8 bases. Germline V gene lookup returns CDR1 SEHNR and CDR2 FQNEAQ (reference sequence). The CDR3 totals 15 residues. After removal of 5 bases from V and 5 bases from J, the junction contained 11 bases not matched to a gene. The CDR3, as DNA: TGTGCCAGCAGCCATAGCGGGGCAATCTTTGACGAGCAGTACTTC. Its protein product is CASSHSGAIFDEQYF.

V is TRBV19 and J is TRBJ2-2, with a tentative D call TRBD1 (5 bases). Germline lookup yields CDR1 LNHDA and CDR2 SQIVND (reference sequence). The V end was cut by 4 bases, the J end by 4 bases, with 10 bases between. This CDR3 region has 14 residues. The CDR3 DNA is TGTGCCAGTAGTACAGGGTGGAGCACCGGGGAGCTGTTTTTT. Translated, it gives CASSTGWSTGELFF.

The rearrangement uses TRBV6-4 and TRBJ2-2, with 7 nucleotides matching TRBD1. Trimming took 6 bases from V and 7 from J; bases not matched to a gene: 8. This CDR3 is built from 14 residues. Germline values: CDR1 MRHNA, CDR2 SNTAGT. The CDR3 spells CASSEGGPSGELFF. CDR3 DNA sequence: TGTGCCAGCAGCGAAGGGGGCCCGAGCGGGGAGCTGTTTTTT.

There are a few counts of this clone. This chain uses TRBV9 with TRBJ2-3; D is possibly TRBD2 (5 bases). Between the trimmed V and J ends, which lost 1 base and 1 base, there was a span of 10 bases. This CDR3 region has 15 residues. Per germline, CDR1 SGDLS and CDR2 YYNGEE. DNA of the CDR3: TGTGCCAGCAGCGTAACTAGTGGGCGCACAGATACGCAGTATTTT. Translation: CASSVTSGRTDTQYF.

The chain combines TRBV4-3 with TRBJ1-1; D is unclear. This CDR3 contains 15 residues. Per germline, CDR1 LGHNA and CDR2 YSLEER. V gave up 0 bases and J gave up 5 bases, with 13 bases separating them. CDR3: CASSQDWEGSTEAFF. CDR3 sequence (DNA): TGCGCCAGCAGCCAAGATTGGGAGGGAAGTACTGAAGCTTTCTTT.

This chain uses TRBV5-1 with TRBJ2-1; 9 nucleotides match TRBD1. This CDR3 spans 17 amino acids. Germline values: CDR1 SGHRS, CDR2 YFSETQ. V was pared by 0 bases and J by 6 bases, with 10 bases of the junction left unmatched. The CDR3: CASSLESSTGGRNEQFF. In DNA form, the CDR3 reads TGCGCCAGCAGCTTGGAATCCTCAACAGGGGGCCGCAATGAGCAGTTCTTC.

This chain links TRBV19 with TRBJ1-6; 9 bases match TRBD1. This CDR3 contains 17 residues. Germline CDR1 is LNHDA and CDR2 is SQIVND (reference sequence). Trimming removed 5 bases from V and 2 bases from J; junction bases left unmatched: 7. The CDR3 bases are TGTGCCAGTAGTCCCTCGTGGGACAGGGCCTATAATTCACCCCTCCACTTT. This encodes CASSPSWDRAYNSPLHF. The whole variable domain, filled in from reference TRBV19 and TRBJ1-6, reads DGGITQSPKYLFRKEGQNVTLSCEQNLNHDAMYWYRQDPGQGLRLIYYSQIVNDFQKGDIAEGYSVSREKKESFPLTVTSAQKNPTAFYLCASSPSWDRAYNSPLHFGNGTRLTVT.

The chain couples TRBV7-8 to TRBJ2-7, with TRBD2 matching 9 bases. Germline values: CDR1 SGHVS, CDR2 FQNEAQ. Germline trimming cut 4 bases from V and 0 bases from J; bases unmatched to any gene: 4. This CDR3 spans 15 amino acids. CDR3 nucleotides: TGTGCCAGCAGCTACCTAGCGGGGAGCTCCTACGAGCAGTACTTC. Amino acids: CASSYLAGSSYEQYF.

The gene calls are TRBV27 and TRBJ2-7, with 9 bases matching TRBD1. The ends lost 7 bases at V and 3 bases at J; junction bases unmatched: 10. CDR1 MNHEY and CDR2 SMNVEV come from the germline V gene (reference sequence). The CDR3 has 15 amino acids. In nucleotides, the CDR3 is TGTGCCAGCACCCCCTCGCGGGACAGGGTCTACGAGCAGTACTTC. This gives the protein CASTPSRDRVYEQYF.

In its sample, this clone was seen a few times. The chain carries TRBV2 and TRBJ2-5; possibly TRBD1 for D (6 bases). Germline-derived CDR1 and CDR2 are SNHLY and FYNNEI. The CDR3 length is 15 residues. Trimming left V 6 bases short and J 4 bases short, with 18 bases between. The CDR3 DNA follows: TGTGCCAGCAGCACCCCGGGAAAAGGGGGAGAGACCCAGTACTTC. Encoded protein: CASSTPGKGGETQYF. The whole variable domain, remainder taken from reference TRBV2 and TRBJ2-5, is EPEVTQTPSHQVTQMGQEVILRCVPISNHLYFYWYRQILGQKVEFLVSFYNNEISEKSEIFDDQFSVERPDGSNFTLKIRSTKLEDSAMYFCASSTPGKGGETQYFGPGTRLLVL.

The V and J genes are TRBV30 and TRBJ2-3, with 10 bases fitting TRBD2. J lost 4 bases, V lost 4 bases, and 5 bases had no gene match. Germline V gives CDR1 GTSNPN, CDR2 SVGIG (reference sequence). The CDR3 runs to 14 residues. CDR3 sequence: CAWIIAGGSDTQYF. As DNA, the CDR3 is TGTGCCTGGATTATAGCGGGGGGATCAGATACGCAGTATTTT.

The V call is TRBV2, the J call TRBJ2-5; D perhaps matches TRBD2 (6 bases). The V and J ends lost 1 base and 14 bases respectively, with 20 bases between them. The length of the CDR3 is 14 residues. CDR1 SNHLY and CDR2 FYNNEI come from the germline V gene. The chain's CDR3 is CASSEDPRGMGGYF. In DNA form, the CDR3 reads TGTGCCAGCAGTGAAGACCCCAGAGGAATGGGAGGCTACTTC.

This clone was seen a handful of times. The chain couples TRBV5-8 to TRBJ1-1; TRBD1 agrees at 9 bases. J gave up 8 bases and V 4 bases, and 6 bases lay outside the gene matches. The CDR3 spans 13 residues. Looked up from germline, CDR1 is SGHTS and CDR2 is YDEGEE. The CDR3 DNA is TGTGCCAGCAGCAGTGACAGGGGGAGGGAAGCTTTCTTT. As protein: CASSSDRGREAFF.

The chain joins TRBV5-1 to TRBJ2-2, with D maybe TRBD1 (6 bases). Germline-derived CDR1 and CDR2 are SGHRS and YFSETQ. V was cut by 4 bases and J by 6 bases, with 13 bases left in between. CDR3 length: 14 residues. CDR3 protein: CASSPDSVAGELFF. Written as DNA, the CDR3 is TGCGCCAGCAGCCCGGACAGCGTGGCCGGGGAGCTGTTTTTT.

V and J are TRBV5-1 and TRBJ2-3; 7 bases are shared with TRBD1. The length of the CDR3 is 13 residues. The ends lost 6 bases at V and 5 bases at J; junction bases unmatched: 6. Germline V gene data show CDR1 as SGHRS and CDR2 as YFSETQ. CDR3 nucleotides: TGCGCCAGCAACGAGGGGGCTGGAGATACGCAGTATTTT. It codes for CASNEGAGDTQYF.

The chain combines TRBV11-3 with TRBJ1-5, with D possibly TRBD1 on 5 matching bases. The CDR3 sequence is 13 residues long. CDR1 SGHNT and CDR2 YENEEA come from the germline V gene. The CDR3 DNA reads TGTGCGGAGGGGTGCAAAGGCAATCAGCCCCAGCATTTT. Amino acids: CAEGCKGNQPQHF.

This rearrangement joins TRBV15 to TRBJ1-1; 7 bases line up with TRBD1. With 6 bases clipped from V and 1 base from J, the junction kept 2 bases outside the gene matches. CDR1 LNHNV and CDR2 YYDKDF come from the germline V gene (reference sequence). The CDR3 is 13 amino acids. CDR3 loop: CATRTGKNTEAFF. The CDR3 DNA sequence: TGTGCCACCAGGACAGGGAAGAACACTGAAGCTTTCTTT. The variable domain in full, with the rest retrieved from reference TRBV15 and TRBJ1-1, is DAMVIQNPRYQVTQFGKPVTLSCSQTLNHNVMYWYQQKSSQAPKLLFHYYDKDFNNEADTPDNFQSRRPNTSFCFLDIRSPGLGDTAMYLCATRTGKNTEAFFGQGTRLTVV.

This rearrangement joins TRBV2 to TRBJ2-1; tentatively, D is TRBD1 (5 bases). The CDR3 covers 14 residues. V was pared by 5 bases and J by 1 base, with 9 bases between. Germline CDR1 SNHLY, CDR2 FYNNEI. CDR3 coding DNA: TGTGCCAGCAGTCCAGGGATTTCCTACAATGAGCAGTTCTTC. It codes for CASSPGISYNEQFF. Using reference TRBV2 and TRBJ2-1 for the parts outside the CDR3, the full variable domain is EPEVTQTPSHQVTQMGQEVILRCVPISNHLYFYWYRQILGQKVEFLVSFYNNEISEKSEIFDDQFSVERPDGSNFTLKIRSTKLEDSAMYFCASSPGISYNEQFFGPGTRLTVL.

The chain is built from TRBV10-1 and TRBJ1-6; D unresolved. In germline, CDR1 is WNHNN, CDR2 SYGVQD (reference sequence). This CDR3 region has 13 residues. The V gene lost 2 bases and the J gene lost 8 bases, with 7 bases spanning the gap. The CDR3 nucleotides read TGCGCCAGCAGTGAGAGCGAGGATTCACCCCTCCACTTT. It yields the protein CASSESEDSPLHF.

The chain combines TRBV15 with TRBJ1-6; D is ambiguous. V was trimmed by 5 bases and J by 9 bases, leaving 11 bases between them. Germline CDR1 reads LNHNV; CDR2 reads YYDKDF (reference sequence). CDR3 length: 13 amino acids. The chain's CDR3 is CATSPVGGSPLHF. The CDR3 DNA reads TGTGCCACCAGCCCAGTTGGAGGTTCACCCCTCCACTTT.

This rearrangement joins TRBV6-1 to TRBJ2-2, with a weak D call TRBD1 (6 bases). The CDR3 spans 15 residues. Germline CDR1 and CDR2: MNHNS and SASEGT. Trimming removed 1 base at V and 4 bases at J, with 10 bases between. Here the CDR3 DNA reads TGTGCCAGCAGTGAAGGCACAGGGAGCACCGGGGAGCTGTTTTTT. It specifies CASSEGTGSTGELFF.

This clone occurred once. This chain's CDR3 is CASSRGAADGYTF. DNA of the CDR3: TGCGCCAGCAGCCGCGGAGCAGCCGATGGCTACACCTTC. V is TRBV4-1 and J is TRBJ1-2, with no clear D. Germline V lookup: CDR1 MGHRA, CDR2 YSYEKL. The CDR3 is made up of 13 amino acids. The V end lost 4 bases, the J end lost 6 bases, and 12 bases lay between the germline ends.

The V gene is TRBV2, the J gene TRBJ2-1; 13 nucleotides line up with TRBD2. The V segment lost 6 bases and the J segment 3 bases; nucleotides outside the gene matches: 11. This CDR3 is built from 18 residues. The V gene's germline CDR1 is SNHLY and CDR2 FYNNEI. The CDR3 here is CASRQTSGGGGGYNEQFF. DNA for the CDR3: TGTGCCAGCAGGCAAACTAGCGGGGGGGGAGGGGGCTACAATGAGCAGTTCTTC. The complete variable domain, with remaining parts taken from reference TRBV2 and TRBJ2-1, reads EPEVTQTPSHQVTQMGQEVILRCVPISNHLYFYWYRQILGQKVEFLVSFYNNEISEKSEIFDDQFSVERPDGSNFTLKIRSTKLEDSAMYFCASRQTSGGGGGYNEQFFGPGTRLTVL.

This clone was seen just once. The chain employs TRBV4-2 and TRBJ2-2; a possible D gene is TRBD1 (5 bases). The V end lost 1 base, the J end lost 1 base, and 7 bases lay between the germline ends. CDR3 size: 15 residues. Germline CDR1 is LGHNA and CDR2 is YNFKEQ. The CDR3 bases are TGTGCCAGCAGCCAAGGGGGCCGGAACACCGGGGAGCTGTTTTTT. It is translated as CASSQGGRNTGELFF.

The chain couples TRBV5-1 to TRBJ1-2, with D tentatively TRBD1 (5 bases). This CDR3 comprises 15 residues. Germline V lookup: CDR1 SGHRS, CDR2 YFSETQ. Deletions cut 1 base from V and 5 bases from J, with 15 bases between. The CDR3 nucleotides are TGCGCCAGCAGCTTGTGGGCAGGGTCTATGTATGGCTACACCTTC. This sequence encodes CASSLWAGSMYGYTF.

V and J are TRBV28 and TRBJ1-2; a possible D gene is TRBD1 (5 bases). This CDR3 region has 13 residues. The V end was cut by 3 bases, the J end by 4 bases, with 9 bases between. CDR1 is MDHEN and CDR2 is SYDVKM in the germline V gene. The CDR3 DNA reads TGTGCCAGCAGTTTTGGGCAGGGCTATGGCTACACCTTC. Residues: CASSFGQGYGYTF.